A single sample is the source of the 2 T cell receptor beta chains below, sequenced in a study of sequential checkpoint blockade in melanoma. Using immunoSEQ multiplex PCR, the repertoire was profiled, and TCRdb retains in-frame clones only, with some absent. This table holds about 37,000 clones, over 30% found once. The sample's treatment: randomized to nivolumab then ipilimumab (arm A) or the reverse (arm B). The specimen comprised tumor tissue (inferred from file names), sampled from a patient given nivolumab and ipilimumab in sequence. The receptor set was obtained from a human donor with melanoma.

A few counts support this clone. The chain is built from TRBV7-5 and TRBJ1-6. TRBV7-5 is a pseudogene locus. The CDR3 sequence is 15 residues long. The CDR3 region is CASSRAGSGNSPLHF. The DNA of the CDR3 is TGTGCCAGCAGCCGGGCGGGATCTGGTAATTCACCCCTCCACTTT.

This clone appeared a few times. The chain is built from TRBV28 and TRBJ1-5, with a possible D match to TRBD1 (6 bases). Germline V gives CDR1 MDHEN, CDR2 SYDVKM. The CDR3 consists of 16 residues. Trimming took 3 bases from V and 5 from J, leaving 17 bases between them. CDR3 in amino acids: CASSFGLGGADQPQHF. DNA of the CDR3: TGTGCCAGCAGTTTTGGGCTGGGGGGGGCCGATCAGCCCCAGCATTTT.